The 30 T cell receptor beta chains presented below share a single source sample, sequenced in a study of shared clonotypes between healthy human individuals. CD8 cells classed as naive were CD45RO-negative and positively selected for CCR7, excluding terminally differentiated effector memory CD45RA+ cells. Repertoires were generated with immunoSEQ multiplex PCR, while TCRdb's copy carries only in-frame clones and drops some. The sample yields around 620,000 clones, approximately 95% seen once. Sequencing was done on a sample of naive CD8+ T cells sorted from blood. The receptors derive from a woman between 25 and 40 years old in good health.

This clone has only a few counts. The V call is TRBV29-1, the J call TRBJ2-7; D not resolved. The CDR3 has 11 amino acids. Germline CDR1 reads SQVTM; CDR2 reads ANQGSEA. The V end was cut by 4 bases, the J end by 6 bases, with 10 bases between. CDR3 nucleotides: TGCAGCGTTGTCAGTCGTGGCGAGCAGTACTTC. Amino acids: CSVVSRGEQYF.

This clone is a singleton in its sample. This sequence joins TRBV6-5 and TRBJ2-2; unclear D gene. The germline gives CDR1 MNHEY, CDR2 SVGAGI. Trimming left V 0 bases short and J 3 bases short, with 5 bases between. The CDR3 consists of 14 residues. As DNA, the CDR3 is TGTGCCAGCAGTTACTCTGCGGACACCGGGGAGCTGTTTTTT. This codes for CASSYSADTGELFF.

This sequence joins TRBV4-1 and TRBJ2-5; 7 positions match TRBD1. The J call may be mistaken, given a closer DNA end match to TRBJ2-7. Per germline, CDR1 MGHRA and CDR2 YSYEKL. The CDR3 spans 14 residues. The CDR3 DNA is TGCGCCAGCAGCCAAGAACAGGGGAGTTACGAGCAGTACTTC. Translating gives CASSQEQGSYEQYF.

The J gene is TRBJ2-7, the V gene TRBV7-6; 10 bases agree with TRBD2. The CDR3 runs 15 residues. Germline trimming cut 5 bases from V and 3 bases from J; bases unmatched to any gene: 7. In germline, CDR1 is SGHVS, CDR2 FNYEAQ. The CDR3 DNA is TGTGCCAGCAGCCAAGCGGGAGGGCCCCTCTACGAGCAGTACTTC. Translating it yields CASSQAGGPLYEQYF.

Only a few counts were recorded for this clone. The same CDR3 arises from other DNA sequences in this sample as well. The J gene is TRBJ2-7, the V gene TRBV10-2, with D unresolved. The V gene lost 2 bases and the J gene lost 4 bases, with 3 bases spanning the gap. Looked up from germline, CDR1 is WSHSY and CDR2 is SAAADI. This CDR3 comprises 11 residues. The DNA of the CDR3 is TGCGCCAGCAGTGAGATTTACGAGCAGTACTTC. Protein sequence: CASSEIYEQYF.

This rearrangement joins TRBV7-9 to TRBJ2-1; D unclear. The length of the CDR3 is 12 residues. The V gene's germline CDR1 is SEHNR and CDR2 FQNEAQ (reference sequence). Trimming took 5 bases from V and 10 from J, leaving 12 bases between them. CDR3 bases: TGTGCCAGCAGCCCCCCCCATCTCGAGCAGTTCTTC. Its translation is CASSPPHLEQFF.

The chain combines TRBV27 with TRBJ2-6, with D hard to call. V was shortened by 2 bases and J by 0 bases, with 8 bases between the two germline ends. Germline-derived CDR1 and CDR2 are MNHEY and SMNVEV (reference sequence). The CDR3 sequence is 16 residues long. CDR3 protein: CASSLGYRSGANVLTF. The CDR3 coding sequence is TGTGCCAGCAGTTTAGGGTACCGCTCTGGGGCCAACGTCCTGACTTTC.

The CDR3 DNA follows: TGTGCCAGCAGTTTAACCGGGTCGGATGGCTACACCTTC. Its translation: CASSLTGSDGYTF. The rearrangement links TRBV28 to TRBJ1-2; D uncertain. CDR1 and CDR2 from the germline V gene are MDHEN and SYDVKM. The CDR3 covers 13 residues. The V gene lost 2 bases and the J gene lost 6 bases, with 10 bases spanning the gap.

With respect to this clone: Within the sample, other DNA sequences also encode this same CDR3. The chain recombines TRBV27 with TRBJ2-7; D call uncertain. Trimming took 3 bases from V and 2 from J, leaving 8 bases between them. Germline V lookup: CDR1 MNHEY, CDR2 SMNVEV (reference sequence). The CDR3 is made up of 13 amino acids. CDR3 sequence (DNA): TGTGCCAGCAGTTTCGGTGTTACCTACGAGCAGTACTTC. Its translation: CASSFGVTYEQYF.

This clone was counted a single time. This chain uses TRBV7-8 with TRBJ1-2; D perhaps matches TRBD1 (6 bases). In germline, CDR1 is SGHVS, CDR2 FQNEAQ. This CDR3 has 14 residues. V lost 5 bases and J lost 3, with 13 bases in between. This chain's CDR3 is CASSLRDMDYGYTF. The CDR3 region has the DNA TGTGCCAGCAGCCTCCGGGACATGGACTATGGCTACACCTTC.

The rearrangement uses TRBV27 and TRBJ2-4; 9 bases agree with TRBD2. Germline V lookup: CDR1 MNHEY, CDR2 SMNVEV (reference sequence). The CDR3 spans 16 residues. With 2 bases clipped from V and 0 bases from J, the junction kept 2 bases outside the gene matches. The CDR3 bases are TGTGCCAGCAGTTTAGGACTAGCGACAGCCAAAAACATTCAGTACTTC. Translated: CASSLGLATAKNIQYF.

This chain joins TRBV2 and TRBJ1-5; 7 positions match TRBD1. V gave up 3 bases and J gave up 5 bases; unmatched junction bases: 4. The length of the CDR3 is 14 residues. Germline CDR1 reads SNHLY; CDR2 reads FYNNEI. Here the CDR3 reads CASSEDRTYQPQHF. The CDR3 region has the DNA TGTGCCAGCAGTGAGGACAGGACCTATCAGCCCCAGCATTTT. The full variable domain, in which reference TRBV2 and TRBJ1-5 provide the parts outside the CDR3, is EPEVTQTPSHQVTQMGQEVILRCVPISNHLYFYWYRQILGQKVEFLVSFYNNEISEKSEIFDDQFSVERPDGSNFTLKIRSTKLEDSAMYFCASSEDRTYQPQHFGDGTRLSIL.

The chain has TRBV28 and TRBJ1-5; no clear D. This CDR3 region has 15 residues. Trimming shortened V by 2 bases and J by 0 bases, and 8 bases separated the two germline ends. The germline V gene has CDR1 MDHEN and CDR2 SYDVKM. CDR3 coding DNA: TGTGCCAGCAGTTTACTAGGGTATAGCAATCAGCCCCAGCATTTT. Translating gives CASSLLGYSNQPQHF.

This chain connects TRBV5-6 to TRBJ2-1, with TRBD2 identical over 11 bases. In germline, CDR1 is SGHDT, CDR2 YYEEEE. V trimming: 4 bases; J trimming: 5 bases; junction bases outside the gene matches: 17. The CDR3 loop spans 19 amino acids. CDR3 loop: CASSLMTRGKLAGDNEQFF. The CDR3 nucleotides are TGTGCCAGCAGCCTGATGACTCGGGGGAAACTAGCGGGAGACAATGAGCAGTTCTTC.

V and J are TRBV7-8 and TRBJ2-7; D call uncertain. With 1 base removed from V and 0 bases from J, the gap between germline ends came to 10 bases. Germline V gives CDR1 SGHVS, CDR2 FQNEAQ. The CDR3 extends over 15 amino acids. CDR3 loop: CASSLELSISYEQYF. DNA for the CDR3: TGTGCCAGCAGCTTAGAACTCTCTATCTCCTACGAGCAGTACTTC.

The chain couples TRBV18 to TRBJ2-7, with D maybe TRBD1 (6 bases). CDR1 and CDR2 (germline): KGHSH, LQKENI. The length of the CDR3 is 16 residues. V gave up 1 base and J gave up 3 bases, with 16 bases separating them. The CDR3 loop is CASSPRTSGAHYEQYF. CDR3 in DNA: TGTGCCAGCTCACCACGTACGTCAGGGGCCCACTACGAGCAGTACTTC.

V gene TRBV28 combines with J gene TRBJ2-1, with 10 nucleotides matching TRBD2. From germline, CDR1 is MDHEN and CDR2 SYDVKM. The CDR3 has 16 residues. The ends lost 6 bases at V and 8 bases at J; junction bases unmatched: 13. CDR3 in amino acids: CASSRTGLAGEYEQFF. DNA for the CDR3: TGTGCCAGCAGCCGAACAGGGCTAGCGGGAGAATATGAGCAGTTCTTC.

The chain couples TRBV10-2 to TRBJ2-5; D is undetermined. Per the germline V gene, CDR1 is WSHSY and CDR2 is SAAADI. V dropped 4 bases and J dropped 3 bases, with 6 bases sitting between them. CDR3 size: 12 residues. CDR3 in DNA: TGCGCCAGCAGTGCCGCGGAAGAGACCCAGTACTTC. It specifies CASSAAEETQYF.

The chain has TRBV28 and TRBJ2-7; D gene unclear. V was trimmed by 6 bases and J by 7 bases, leaving 13 bases between them. Looked up from germline, CDR1 is MDHEN and CDR2 is SYDVKM. The CDR3 spans 12 residues. The CDR3 protein is CASRIGLTEQYF. The CDR3 nucleotides read TGTGCCAGCAGAATCGGCCTAACGGAGCAGTACTTC.

V and J are TRBV28 and TRBJ2-7; no clear D. The ends were cut back, 6 bases at V and 2 bases at J, with 5 bases in the middle. The CDR3 length is 11 residues. Germline V gene data show CDR1 as MDHEN and CDR2 as SYDVKM. For the CDR3, the DNA is TGTGCCAGCAGCGTAGCCTACGAGCAGTACTTC. Translating gives CASSVAYEQYF. The full variable domain, rest sourced from reference TRBV28 and TRBJ2-7, is DVKVTQSSRYLVKRTGEKVFLECVQDMDHENMFWYRQDPGLGLRLIYFSYDVKMKEKGDIPEGYSVSREKKERFSLILESASTNQTSMYLCASSVAYEQYFGPGTRLTVT.

The J gene is TRBJ2-7, the V gene TRBV28, with D possibly being TRBD1 (5 bases). The CDR3 sequence is 13 residues long. V dropped 5 bases and J dropped 6 bases, with 14 bases sitting between them. CDR1 is MDHEN and CDR2 is SYDVKM in the germline V gene. The CDR3 sequence: CASSQAGYREQYF. The CDR3 DNA is TGTGCCAGCAGTCAGGCAGGGTACCGCGAGCAGTACTTC.

The chain recombines TRBV13 with TRBJ2-7, with TRBD1 identical over 11 bases. This CDR3 contains 14 residues. Germline values: CDR1 PRHDT, CDR2 FYEKMQ (reference sequence). The V and J ends lost 4 bases and 3 bases, in that order; junction bases with no gene match: 2. This chain's CDR3 is CASSSGTGGYEQYF. CDR3 DNA: TGTGCCAGCAGCTCCGGGACAGGGGGCTACGAGCAGTACTTC.

The chain is built from TRBV5-4 and TRBJ2-7, with 7 bases identical to TRBD2. CDR1 is SGHNT and CDR2 is YYREEE in the germline V gene (reference sequence). This CDR3 comprises 15 residues. Trimming removed 3 bases from V and 2 bases from J; junction bases left unmatched: 8. The CDR3 reads CASSSGLGVTYEQYF. CDR3 in DNA: TGTGCCAGCAGCTCCGGACTAGGGGTAACCTACGAGCAGTACTTC.

The chain couples TRBV10-2 to TRBJ2-2, with unresolved D. With 11 bases removed from V and 6 bases from J, the gap between germline ends came to 7 bases. This CDR3 contains 10 residues. CDR1 and CDR2 (germline): WSHSY, SAAADI. CDR3 bases: TGCGCCTCCTATGCCGGGGAGCTGTTTTTT. Translated: CASYAGELFF.

The chain has TRBV6-6 and TRBJ1-2; the D is unclear. The CDR3 is 16 residues long. Per the germline V gene, CDR1 is MNHNY and CDR2 is SVGAGI (reference sequence). Trimming took off 0 bases at V and 0 bases at J, with 11 bases between the two ends. The CDR3 is CASSYSNFDPNYGYTF. In DNA, the CDR3 is TGTGCCAGCAGTTACTCGAACTTCGATCCTAACTATGGCTACACCTTC.

Only one count was recorded for this clone. This chain links TRBV28 with TRBJ2-2; TRBD1 might be the D (5 bases). The CDR3 contains 15 residues. Trimming cost V 6 bases and J 1 base, with 12 bases left between them. Germline CDR1 reads MDHEN; CDR2 reads SYDVKM. CDR3 protein: CASSLTQENTGELFF. The CDR3 region has the DNA TGTGCCAGCAGCCTTACACAGGAGAACACCGGGGAGCTGTTTTTT.

Remarks on this clone: Other DNA sequences within the sample encode an identical CDR3. This rearrangement joins TRBV27 to TRBJ2-2; D is unclear. The CDR3 length is 13 residues. The ends were cut back, 3 bases at V and 4 bases at J, with 6 bases in the middle. The V gene's germline CDR1 is MNHEY and CDR2 SMNVEV (reference sequence). CDR3 residues: CASSFWATGELFF. Written as DNA, the CDR3 is TGTGCCAGCAGTTTCTGGGCCACCGGGGAGCTGTTTTTT.

V and J are TRBV19 and TRBJ1-5; 9 positions match TRBD1. Germline values: CDR1 LNHDA, CDR2 SQIVND (reference sequence). CDR3 length equals 16 residues. V shed 5 bases and J 0 bases; nucleotides not matched to a gene: 5. This CDR3 reads CASSPGQGYSNQPQHF. Here the CDR3 DNA reads TGTGCCAGTAGTCCTGGACAGGGGTATAGCAATCAGCCCCAGCATTTT.

V and J are TRBV7-9 and TRBJ2-7; D is possibly TRBD1 (6 bases). The CDR3 is made up of 15 amino acids. With 1 base removed from V and 3 bases from J, the gap between germline ends came to 13 bases. From germline, CDR1 is SEHNR and CDR2 FQNEAQ (reference sequence). The CDR3 nucleotides are TGTGCCAGCAGCTTAGGAGGGTACAGGGACTACGAGCAGTACTTC. This gives the protein CASSLGGYRDYEQYF.

V usage is TRBV7-8 and J usage is TRBJ2-1; 9 nucleotides match TRBD2. In germline, CDR1 is SGHVS, CDR2 FQNEAQ. The V gene end was trimmed by 4 bases and the J gene end by 6 bases; junction bases not matched to a gene: 10. This CDR3 comprises 16 residues. The CDR3 loop reads CASSSIAGVGGNEQFF. For the CDR3, the DNA is TGTGCCAGCAGCTCAATAGCGGGAGTAGGGGGCAATGAGCAGTTCTTC.